This entry lists 19 T cell receptor beta chains sequenced from one sample in a study of beta chain features in type 1 diabetes (dated by TCRdb to between 2018 and 2020). General study outcomes and caveats: In all four CD4+ subsets, TCRB CDR3 length was moderately but significantly shorter in type 1 diabetes patients.

Their specific antigens are unknown. Libraries were prepared through the immunoSEQ multiplex PCR assay. The entire isolated RNA was reverse transcribed using the High Capacity cDNA Reverse Transcription Kit, and thus expressed TCRB transcripts were sequenced. TCRdb's version of the immuneACCESS table is confined to in-frame rearrangements and falls short of the full clone set. An unresolved V gene accounts for under half of the shortfall where checked; the remainder is of unknown origin. This sample comprises more than 250,000 clones, around 25% of them detected only once. The ten largest account for roughly 0.011% of the sample. The specimen sequenced was naive CD4+ T cells from blood. The cell subset or site label of this sample denotes: true naive CD4+ T cells. The receptors stem from a woman aged 25 to 39 with type 1 diabetes.

This clone was seen more than once but under ten times. The J gene is TRBJ1-2, the V gene TRBV15; the D gene is possibly TRBD1 (5 bases). Trimming shortened V by 4 bases and J by 6 bases, and 21 bases separated the two germline ends. Germline CDR1 reads LNHNV; CDR2 reads YYDKDF (reference sequence). The CDR3 covers 16 residues. The CDR3 sequence is CATSTLSGQGRDGYTF. For the CDR3, the DNA is TGTGCCACCAGCACCTTGTCAGGGCAGGGCCGGGATGGCTACACCTTC.

This clone turned up a few times. The chain uses TRBV7-9 and TRBJ1-5; 8 nucleotides match TRBD1. Germline values: CDR1 SEHNR, CDR2 FQNEAQ (reference sequence). After removal of 1 base from V and 11 bases from J, the junction contained 16 bases not matched to a gene. This CDR3 has 17 amino acids. As DNA, the CDR3 is TGTGCCAGCAGCTTAGAAGGGTCTGGACAGGGCCTCCTGGCCCAGCATTTT. Encoded protein: CASSLEGSGQGLLAQHF.

This clone appeared a few times. V gene TRBV4-2 combines with J gene TRBJ2-3, with 7 bases identical to TRBD2. V lost 3 bases, J lost 10 bases, and 13 bases stayed unmatched. Per germline, CDR1 LGHNA and CDR2 YNFKEQ. CDR3 length: 15 residues. CDR3 DNA: TGTGCCAGCAGCCAGACTAGCCCCCGCCAAGTTGCGCAGTATTTT. It is translated as CASSQTSPRQVAQYF.

This clone has a handful of counts. This chain connects TRBV5-1 to TRBJ2-1, with TRBD1 matching 10 bases. The CDR3 has 16 residues. Germline values: CDR1 SGHRS, CDR2 YFSETQ. Trimming removed 4 bases from V and 4 bases from J; junction bases left unmatched: 8. DNA for the CDR3: TGCGCCAGCAGCCGGGCCGGGACAGGGGCTTACAATGAGCAGTTCTTC. Amino acid sequence: CASSRAGTGAYNEQFF.

The V call is TRBV11-3, the J call TRBJ2-1; the match to TRBD2 covers 13 bases. CDR1 and CDR2 (germline): SGHNT, YENEEA. The length of the CDR3 is 18 residues. The trim removed 1 base at V and 10 bases at J, leaving 13 bases unmatched. CDR3 sequence (DNA): TGTGCCAGCAGCTTAGCGGGCTGGACTAGCGGGAGAATGGTCGAGCAGTTCTTC. This sequence encodes CASSLAGWTSGRMVEQFF.

This chain uses TRBV30 with TRBJ2-6, with 7 bases identical to TRBD1. Losses at the gene ends were 6 bases for V and 4 bases for J; bases not matched to a gene: 12. The germline gives CDR1 GTSNPN, CDR2 SVGIG (reference sequence). The CDR3 sequence is 16 residues long. For the CDR3, the DNA is TGTGCCTGCCAGACAGGGATTAACATGGGGGCCAACGTCCTGACTTTC. Encoded protein: CACQTGINMGANVLTF.

This clone was seen only a few times. V and J are TRBV6-6 and TRBJ1-3, with TRBD1 as a possible D gene (5 bases). The CDR3 is 12 residues long. Trimming left V 7 bases short and J 8 bases short, with 12 bases between. The germline V gene has CDR1 MNHNY and CDR2 SVGAGI (reference sequence). This CDR3 reads CASKRGLDTIYF. The CDR3 region has the DNA TGTGCCAGCAAAAGGGGCCTGGACACCATATATTTT.

The rearrangement links TRBV5-6 to TRBJ2-1, with no clear D. V was cut by 0 bases and J by 7 bases, with 8 bases left in between. This CDR3 spans 13 amino acids. CDR1 SGHDT and CDR2 YYEEEE come from the germline V gene. The CDR3 spells CASSLGTPNEQFF. The CDR3 DNA reads TGTGCCAGCAGCTTGGGAACTCCGAATGAGCAGTTCTTC.

This clone has only one observation. Other DNA sequences of this sample code for an identical CDR3. DNA for the CDR3: TGTGCCAGCAGCTTGGGACTAGCGAACAATGAGCAGTTCTTC. This sequence encodes CASSLGLANNEQFF. The chain carries TRBV7-3 and TRBJ2-1; 10 bases agree with TRBD2. The junction had 1 base not matched to a gene; V was cut back by 3 bases and J by 5 bases. The V gene's germline CDR1 is SGHTA and CDR2 FQGTGA. The CDR3 is made up of 14 amino acids.

This clone was counted only a few times. The rearrangement links TRBV30 to TRBJ1-2, with D perhaps TRBD1 (6 bases). Germline values: CDR1 GTSNPN, CDR2 SVGIG (reference sequence). The CDR3 contains 13 residues. V was clipped by 0 bases and J by 4 bases, with 9 bases between them. CDR3: CAWSVQGPYGYTF. CDR3 DNA: TGTGCCTGGAGTGTACAGGGACCCTATGGCTACACCTTC.

The chain has TRBV29-1 and TRBJ1-2; 9 positions match TRBD1. Trimming removed 6 bases from V and 4 bases from J; junction bases left unmatched: 9. CDR1 SQVTM and CDR2 ANQGSEA come from the germline V gene. This CDR3 has 14 amino acids. The CDR3 reads CSVLAGQGSYGYTF. For the CDR3, the DNA is TGCAGCGTCCTCGCCGGACAGGGGAGCTATGGCTACACCTTC.

The sample holds a few counts of this clone. The chain recombines TRBV7-8 with TRBJ1-2; 8 bases map to TRBD1. V trimming: 5 bases; J trimming: 8 bases; junction bases outside the gene matches: 4. The V gene's germline CDR1 is SGHVS and CDR2 FQNEAQ. The CDR3 totals 12 residues. The CDR3 protein is CASSGQGRGYTF. The CDR3 DNA reads as TGTGCCAGCAGCGGACAGGGAAGGGGCTACACCTTC.

This clone was seen a handful of times. At one end the junction does not follow the germline gene, possibly because of a read error. The V gene is TRBV7-2, the J gene TRBJ1-1, with 7 bases lining up with TRBD1. Germline V gene lookup returns CDR1 SGHTA and CDR2 FQGNSA. The length of the CDR3 is 11 residues. The CDR3 protein is CASSFPGTATF. In DNA, the CDR3 is TGTGCCAGCAGCTTTCCCGGGACAGCAACCTTT. Complete variable domain (other parts from reference TRBV7-2 and TRBJ1-1): GAGVSQSPSNKVTEKGKDVELRCDPISGHTALYWYRQSLGQGLEFLIYFQGNSAPDKSGLPSDRFSAERTGGSVSTLTIQRTQQEDSAVYLCASSFPGTATFGQGTRLTVV.

The chain links TRBV7-9 to TRBJ2-2, with a possible D match to TRBD1 (6 bases). In germline, CDR1 is SEHNR, CDR2 FQNEAQ (reference sequence). The CDR3 loop spans 16 amino acids. With 5 bases removed from V and 1 base from J, the gap between germline ends came to 14 bases. The CDR3 here is CASSRNPDRNTGELFF. DNA of the CDR3: TGTGCCAGCAGCCGCAATCCGGACAGGAACACCGGGGAGCTGTTTTTT.

The rearrangement joins TRBV29-1 to TRBJ2-4, with 7 nucleotides matching TRBD2. CDR1 SQVTM and CDR2 ANQGSEA come from the germline V gene. V lost 2 bases, J lost 0 bases, and 4 bases stayed unmatched. The CDR3 spans 15 residues. CDR3 nucleotide sequence: TGCAGCGTTGAACCTAGCGGTTTAGCCAAAAACATTCAGTACTTC. Translating it yields CSVEPSGLAKNIQYF.

The V call is TRBV7-2, the J call TRBJ2-3; D is unclear. Germline V gene lookup returns CDR1 SGHTA and CDR2 FQGNSA. The CDR3 covers 14 residues. Deletions cut 0 bases from V and 4 bases from J, with 8 bases between. CDR3 amino acids: CASSLASSADTQYF. The CDR3 nucleotides are TGTGCCAGCAGCTTAGCTAGCTCGGCAGATACGCAGTATTTT. Based on the CDR3 plus reference TRBV7-2 and TRBJ2-3, the full variable domain is GAGVSQSPSNKVTEKGKDVELRCDPISGHTALYWYRQSLGQGLEFLIYFQGNSAPDKSGLPSDRFSAERTGGSVSTLTIQRTQQEDSAVYLCASSLASSADTQYFGPGTRLTVL.

There are a few counts of this clone. This CDR3 reads CASSRGQGGQPQHF. The CDR3 DNA reads TGTGCCAGTAGTCGGGGACAGGGTGGTCAGCCCCAGCATTTT. J is TRBJ1-5 and V is TRBV19; 9 positions match TRBD1. Germline V lookup: CDR1 LNHDA, CDR2 SQIVND (reference sequence). The CDR3 spans 14 residues. V was pared by 5 bases and J by 6 bases, with 5 bases of the junction left unmatched. Full variable domain (remainder filled in from reference TRBV19 and TRBJ1-5): DGGITQSPKYLFRKEGQNVTLSCEQNLNHDAMYWYRQDPGQGLRLIYYSQIVNDFQKGDIAEGYSVSREKKESFPLTVTSAQKNPTAFYLCASSRGQGGQPQHFGDGTRLSIL.

This clone was observed a few times. The chain links TRBV7-2 to TRBJ2-7; D not certain. Germline CDR1 reads SGHTA; CDR2 reads FQGNSA. The V and J ends lost 1 base and 4 bases respectively, with 5 bases between them. The CDR3 is 12 amino acids. The CDR3 sequence is CASSLGEYEQYF. The DNA of the CDR3 is TGTGCCAGCAGCTTAGGAGAGTACGAGCAGTACTTC.

This clone was recorded a few times. CDR3 in DNA: TGTGCCAGTAGTACACCAACACGAGAGACCCAGTACTTC. It yields the protein CASSTPTRETQYF. This rearrangement joins TRBV19 to TRBJ2-5; D not certain. With 4 bases removed from V and 4 bases from J, the gap between germline ends came to 10 bases. This CDR3 is 13 amino acids long. Germline assignment: CDR1 LNHDA and CDR2 SQIVND (reference sequence).